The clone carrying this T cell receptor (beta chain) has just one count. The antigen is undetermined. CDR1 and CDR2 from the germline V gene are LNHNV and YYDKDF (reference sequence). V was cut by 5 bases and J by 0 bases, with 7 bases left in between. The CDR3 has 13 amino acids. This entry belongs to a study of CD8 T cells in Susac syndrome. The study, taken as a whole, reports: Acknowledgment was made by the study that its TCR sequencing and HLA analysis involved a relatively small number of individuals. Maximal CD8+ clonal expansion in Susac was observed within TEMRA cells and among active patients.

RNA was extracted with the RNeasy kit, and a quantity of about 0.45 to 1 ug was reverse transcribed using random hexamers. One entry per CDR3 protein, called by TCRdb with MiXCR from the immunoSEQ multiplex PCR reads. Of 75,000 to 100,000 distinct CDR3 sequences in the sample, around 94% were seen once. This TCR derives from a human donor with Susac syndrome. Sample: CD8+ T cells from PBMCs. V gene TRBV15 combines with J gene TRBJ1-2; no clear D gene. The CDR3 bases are TGTGCCACCAGCCCCTCCACTAACTATGGCTACACCTTC. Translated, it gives CATSPSTNYGYTF.